This T cell receptor (beta chain) originates from a study of patients and donors after allogeneic stem cell transplantation. This clonotype was counted only a few times. From the RT-PCR reads, TCRdb called clonotypes with MiXCR, one entry per CDR3 protein. The table lists around 200,000 distinct CDR3 sequences, 35% to 45% of them singletons, with around a tenth in the top ten. CDR3 length: 14 amino acids. Trimming took off 2 bases at V and 4 bases at J, with 11 bases between the two ends. This clonotype originated in a human donor who was either an allogeneic HSCT recipient or a stem cell or donor lymphocyte infusion donor (not recorded which). It is not recorded whose cells these are; they may come from a transplant donor. The sequencing sample was made of blood, either unsorted or a sorted T cell fraction (not recorded which). The chain uses TRBV12-3 or TRBV12-4 and TRBJ1-2; D possibly corresponds to TRBD1 (6 bases). DNA for the CDR3: TGTGCCAGCAGTTTACGGACAGCTAGCTATGGCTACACCTTC. Translation gives CASSLRTASYGYTF.